Listed here are 20 T cell receptor beta chains from one sample, sequenced in a study of shared T cell receptors in the human thymus. TCRdb's copy holds only in-frame clones and misses some; the assay was immunoSEQ multiplex PCR. The sample records around 730,000 clones, approximately 85% being singletons. In addition, the sample was reused for a study of human thymus T cells.

Sequences were obtained from thymocytes. The receptors shown here come from a girl in the first two years of life with a congenital heart defect.

The rearrangement joins TRBV6-5 to TRBJ1-4, with 10 nucleotides matching TRBD1. The length of the CDR3 is 15 residues. J was trimmed by 7 bases and V by 0 bases; bases with no gene match: 2. Germline CDR1 reads MNHEY; CDR2 reads SVGAGI. The CDR3 is CASSYSGQGSEKLFF. The DNA of the CDR3 is TGTGCCAGCAGTTACTCGGGACAGGGGTCTGAAAAACTGTTTTTT.

The rearrangement uses TRBV5-1 and TRBJ2-5, with 9 positions matching TRBD1. Germline V CDR1 and CDR2: SGHRS, YFSETQ. CDR3 length equals 14 residues. V was pared by 6 bases and J by 9 bases, with 12 bases of the junction left unmatched. DNA for the CDR3: TGCGCCAGCACGTTACCGGGACAGGGAAGCTCCCAGTACTTC. Encoded protein: CASTLPGQGSSQYF.

The rearrangement uses TRBV11-2 and TRBJ2-7; 8 nucleotides match TRBD2. From germline, CDR1 is SGHAT and CDR2 FQNNGV. The V segment lost 3 bases and the J segment 7 bases; nucleotides outside the gene matches: 8. This CDR3 region has 14 residues. CDR3 bases: TGTGCCAGCAGCTTTCCCGGGGGGGGCGATGAGCAGTACTTC. It codes for CASSFPGGGDEQYF.

This clone was recorded a few times. V gene TRBV7-2 combines with J gene TRBJ1-2, with unresolved D. The V and J ends lost 4 bases and 4 bases respectively, with 13 bases between them. This CDR3 is 14 amino acids long. Germline CDR1 is SGHTA and CDR2 is FQGNSA. CDR3 loop: CASSSLTALYGYTF. The CDR3 DNA reads TGTGCCAGCAGCTCACTGACTGCGCTCTATGGCTACACCTTC.

J is TRBJ1-5 and V is TRBV30, with TRBD1 identical over 7 bases. Germline V gives CDR1 GTSNPN, CDR2 SVGIG (reference sequence). J gave up 7 bases and V 2 bases, and 5 bases lay outside the gene matches. The CDR3 contains 13 residues. The CDR3 DNA follows: TGTGCCTGGAGTTCGACAGGGATCCAGCCCCAGCATTTT. This codes for CAWSSTGIQPQHF.

This chain links TRBV5-1 with TRBJ1-1; possibly TRBD1 for D (5 bases). The V gene's germline CDR1 is SGHRS and CDR2 YFSETQ. The CDR3 runs to 19 residues. V lost 0 bases and J lost 2, with 23 bases in between. The CDR3 spells CASSLAPIPNDRYNTEAFF. CDR3 sequence (DNA): TGCGCCAGCAGCTTGGCCCCAATCCCAAATGACAGATATAACACTGAAGCTTTCTTT.

The chain employs TRBV11-2 and TRBJ2-1; TRBD2 matches 7 bases. The CDR3 spans 17 residues. Trimming cost V 2 bases and J 0 bases; bases outside gene matches: 7. Looked up from germline, CDR1 is SGHAT and CDR2 is FQNNGV. The CDR3 sequence is CASSLSPSGSSYNEQFF. Written as DNA, the CDR3 is TGTGCCAGCAGCTTAAGCCCTAGCGGCAGCTCCTACAATGAGCAGTTCTTC.

The chain carries TRBV7-2 and TRBJ1-2; D remains unclear. The CDR3 contains 17 residues. Trimming stripped 5 bases from V and 0 bases from J, with 19 bases between. Per germline, CDR1 SGHTA and CDR2 FQGNSA. The chain's CDR3 is CASSLHRSHKTNYGYTF. CDR3 nucleotide sequence: TGTGCCAGCAGCCTCCACCGCTCCCACAAGACTAACTATGGCTACACCTTC.

The chain is built from TRBV5-6 and TRBJ2-7; perhaps TRBD1 as D (6 bases). This CDR3 comprises 15 residues. Trimming cost V 2 bases and J 1 base, with 13 bases left between them. CDR1 SGHDT and CDR2 YYEEEE come from the germline V gene. CDR3 protein: CASSFSGTISYEQYF. The DNA for the CDR3 is TGTGCCAGCAGCTTCTCCGGGACAATATCCTACGAGCAGTACTTC. Full variable domain (rest looked up from reference TRBV5-6 and TRBJ2-7): DAGVTQSPTHLIKTRGQQVTLRCSPKSGHDTVSWYQQALGQGPQFIFQYYEEEERQRGNFPDRFSGHQFPNYSSELNVNALLLGDSALYLCASSFSGTISYEQYFGPGTRLTVT.

This chain links TRBV11-2 with TRBJ1-2, with 8 bases lining up with TRBD1. Trimming at V came to 5 bases and at J to 3 bases, leaving 8 bases not matched to a gene. The CDR3 runs to 15 residues. The germline V gene has CDR1 SGHAT and CDR2 FQNNGV. CDR3 region: CASSPRRGLDYGYTF. The CDR3 coding sequence is TGTGCCAGCAGCCCTCGCAGGGGGCTAGACTATGGCTACACCTTC.

The chain carries TRBV11-2 and TRBJ1-1; TRBD1 is a possible D gene (6 bases). V was clipped by 5 bases and J by 1 base, with 8 bases between them. From germline, CDR1 is SGHAT and CDR2 FQNNGV. The CDR3 is 13 amino acids. The CDR3 sequence is CASSVGQNTEAFF. The CDR3 nucleotides read TGTGCCAGCAGCGTGGGACAGAACACTGAAGCTTTCTTT. Combining the CDR3 with reference TRBV11-2 and TRBJ1-1 gives the whole variable domain EAGVAQSPRYKIIEKRQSVAFWCNPISGHATLYWYQQILGQGPKLLIQFQNNGVVDDSQLPKDRFSAERLKGVDSTLKIQPAKLEDSAVYLCASSVGQNTEAFFGQGTRLTVV.

V is TRBV10-3 and J is TRBJ1-1; 9 positions agree with TRBD1. The V gene's germline CDR1 is ENHRY and CDR2 SYGVKD. V trimming: 5 bases; J trimming: 0 bases; junction bases outside the gene matches: 13. The CDR3 has 18 residues. The chain's CDR3 is CAISHGLGTGGLNTEAFF. The CDR3 bases are TGTGCCATCAGTCACGGGCTCGGAACAGGGGGCCTGAACACTGAAGCTTTCTTT.

V and J are TRBV20-1 and TRBJ1-5; D is ambiguous. The germline V gene encodes CDR1 DFQATT and CDR2 SNEGSKA (reference sequence). The V end was cut by 1 base, the J end by 7 bases, with 5 bases between. The CDR3 length is 11 residues. CDR3 sequence: CSARGRQPQHF. CDR3 DNA: TGCAGTGCTAGAGGGAGGCAGCCCCAGCATTTT.

V gene TRBV14 combines with J gene TRBJ1-2; D gene ambiguous. Germline V CDR1 and CDR2: SGHDN, FVKESK. The CDR3 spans 18 residues. V dropped 1 base and J dropped 3 bases, with 21 bases sitting between them. The CDR3 region has the DNA TGTGCCAGCAGCCAAGGAGGGAAGTTCTCCGTAGGCGACTATGGCTACACCTTC. Protein sequence: CASSQGGKFSVGDYGYTF.

This rearrangement joins TRBV4-3 to TRBJ1-5; D may be TRBD1 (5 bases). The V end was cut by 2 bases, the J end by 5 bases, with 13 bases between. Per germline, CDR1 LGHNA and CDR2 YSLEER. The CDR3 loop spans 15 amino acids. CDR3 residues: CASSQHLTGYQPQHF. DNA of the CDR3: TGCGCCAGCAGCCAACACCTAACAGGTTATCAGCCCCAGCATTTT.

The chain is built from TRBV6-5 and TRBJ1-2, with D uncertain. The CDR3 spans 14 residues. Germline CDR1 is MNHEY and CDR2 is SVGAGI. Trimming cost V 6 bases and J 2 bases, with 13 bases left between them. The CDR3 protein is CASSLREANYGYTF. The CDR3 DNA reads TGTGCCAGCAGCCTCCGGGAAGCCAACTATGGCTACACCTTC.

The chain uses TRBV30 and TRBJ1-4; TRBD1 aligns across 7 bases. This CDR3 region has 14 residues. Trimming took 4 bases from V and 6 from J; bases not matched to a gene: 8. CDR1 GTSNPN and CDR2 SVGIG come from the germline V gene (reference sequence). The CDR3 spells CAWMETGRHEKLFF. The CDR3 DNA sequence: TGTGCCTGGATGGAGACAGGGAGGCATGAAAAACTGTTTTTT.

The chain couples TRBV5-4 to TRBJ1-6; D is ambiguous. The CDR3 consists of 12 residues. V gave up 1 base and J gave up 9 bases, with 5 bases separating them. Per germline, CDR1 SGHNT and CDR2 YYREEE (reference sequence). The CDR3 DNA is TGTGCCAGCAGCTTGTGGGCTTCACCCCTCCACTTT. This codes for CASSLWASPLHF. The variable domain in full, completed from reference TRBV5-4 and TRBJ1-6, reads ETGVTQSPTHLIKTRGQQVTLRCSSQSGHNTVSWYQQALGQGPQFIFQYYREEENGRGNFPPRFSGLQFPNYSSELNVNALELDDSALYLCASSLWASPLHFGNGTRLTVT.

The chain employs TRBV6-5 and TRBJ2-3; 8 nucleotides agree with TRBD2. Trimming removed 2 bases from V and 2 bases from J; junction bases left unmatched: 6. CDR1 and CDR2 (germline): MNHEY, SVGAGI. The CDR3 extends over 16 amino acids. The CDR3 DNA reads TGTGCCAGCAGTTACGAGGCGGGGGGAAACACAGATACGCAGTATTTT. Its protein product is CASSYEAGGNTDTQYF.

Only one count was recorded for this clone. V usage is TRBV6-5 and J usage is TRBJ2-5, with 8 bases matching TRBD1. Germline CDR1 reads MNHEY; CDR2 reads SVGAGI. With 4 bases clipped from V and 7 bases from J, the junction kept 8 bases outside the gene matches. The CDR3 is 14 amino acids. In DNA, the CDR3 is TGTGCCAGCAGTTCCCTGGACAGGGTAGGGACCCAGTACTTC. Protein: CASSSLDRVGTQYF.